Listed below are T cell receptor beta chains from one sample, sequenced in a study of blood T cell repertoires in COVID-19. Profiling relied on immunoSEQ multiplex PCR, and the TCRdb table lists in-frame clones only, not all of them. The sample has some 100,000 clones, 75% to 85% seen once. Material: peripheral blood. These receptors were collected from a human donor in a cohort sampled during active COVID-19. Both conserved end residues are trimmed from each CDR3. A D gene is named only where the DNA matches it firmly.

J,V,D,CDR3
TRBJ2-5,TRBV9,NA,ASSTSQETQY
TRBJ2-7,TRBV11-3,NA,ASSFNPARQAISEQY
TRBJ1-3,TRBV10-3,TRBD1,AISEGQGANSGNTIY
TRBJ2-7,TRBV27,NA,ASSLVAGEGQY
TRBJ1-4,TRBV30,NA,ASAATNEKLF
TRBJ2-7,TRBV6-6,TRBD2,ASRRSGRSYEQY
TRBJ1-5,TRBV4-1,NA,ASSQVVQHSNQPQH
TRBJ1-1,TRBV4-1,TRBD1,ASRPTGGTEAF
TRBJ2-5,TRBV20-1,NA,SAETLETQY
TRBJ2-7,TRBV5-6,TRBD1,ASSRGQGTREQY
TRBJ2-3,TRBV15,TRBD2,ATSSSGVALDTQY
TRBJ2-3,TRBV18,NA,ASSPRFQGITSTDTQY
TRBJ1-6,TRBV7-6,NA,ASSRDKNSPLH
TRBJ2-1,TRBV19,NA,ASQMWGVDEQF
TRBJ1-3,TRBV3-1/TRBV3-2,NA,ASSQDSSGNTIY
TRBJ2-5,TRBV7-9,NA,ASSLGEHGETQY